The 26 T cell receptor beta chains in this list originate from one sample, sequenced in a study of T cell repertoires in cytomegalovirus infection. MiXCR, run by TCRdb on the reads, gives a single entry per CDR3 protein. Here the sample spans about 160,000 distinct CDR3 sequences, under 20% being singletons. Source material: CD8+ T cells from PBMCs. The receptors stem from a human donor in good health (CMV status not recorded). Some clones in this sample may be carry-over from other donors' samples.

This chain links TRBV6-2 or TRBV6-3 with TRBJ2-3, with 10 nucleotides matching TRBD2. Germline CDR1 and CDR2: MNHEY and SVGEGT. CDR3 length equals 18 residues. V was clipped by 3 bases and J by 6 bases; unmatched bases: 15. In nucleotides, the CDR3 is TGTGCCAGCAGTTATTCCCCCCATACTAGCGGGATTGCTGATACGCAGTATTTT. This codes for CASSYSPHTSGIADTQYF.

The V and J genes are TRBV14 and TRBJ2-7; D could derive from TRBD1 or TRBD2 (5 bases each). Trimming pared 8 bases from V and 6 bases from J, leaving 17 bases between. Germline V gives CDR1 SGHDN, CDR2 FVKESK. The CDR3 has 13 residues. The CDR3 region is CASSRDRRFEQYF. CDR3 coding DNA: TGTGCCAGCTCCCGGGACCGGAGGTTCGAGCAGTACTTC.

V is TRBV7-6 and J is TRBJ2-1; D possibly corresponds to TRBD2 (6 bases). The CDR3 has 13 residues. Germline CDR1 reads SGHVS; CDR2 reads FNYEAQ. V lost 4 bases and J 12 bases, leaving 16 bases between the germline ends. The DNA of the CDR3 is TGTGCCAGCAGCTCTGCTAGCGCCACGCGGCAGTTCTTC. Translation: CASSSASATRQFF.

This clonotype has a handful of counts. The chain combines TRBV29-1 with TRBJ2-1; D not certain. Trimming shortened V by 1 base and J by 9 bases, and 7 bases separated the two germline ends. Germline CDR1 and CDR2: SQVTM and ANQGSEA. This CDR3 is built from 11 residues. The CDR3, as DNA: TGCAGCGTTGAAGCCCATTTTGAGCAGTTCTTC. Amino acid sequence: CSVEAHFEQFF.

This clonotype was counted between two and nine times. Just one base apart from a much larger clone, this may be a read error. This chain uses TRBV7-2 with TRBJ1-2; D is uncertain. The length of the CDR3 is 14 residues. The germline gives CDR1 SGHTA, CDR2 FQGNSA. This chain's CDR3 is CAGSLSDGSYGYTF. In DNA form, the CDR3 reads TGTGCCGGCAGCTTATCGGACGGCTCGTATGGCTACACCTTC.

This clonotype turned up a few times. This chain uses TRBV6-2 or TRBV6-3 with TRBJ1-4; TRBD1 matches at 9 bases. V was clipped by 6 bases and J by 6 bases; unmatched bases: 5. This CDR3 region has 14 residues. CDR1 MNHEY and CDR2 SVGEGT come from the germline V gene. Here the CDR3 reads CASSITGGDEKLFF. Written as DNA, the CDR3 is TGTGCCAGCAGCATAACAGGGGGCGATGAAAAACTGTTTTTT.

This chain joins TRBV28 and TRBJ2-7; 7 bases are a match to TRBD1. CDR3 length: 12 amino acids. Trimming took 6 bases from V and 4 from J; bases not matched to a gene: 3. Germline CDR1 reads MDHEN; CDR2 reads SYDVKM. CDR3 DNA: TGTGCCAGCAGACAGGGGACGTACGAGCAGTACTTC. Residues: CASRQGTYEQYF.

This clonotype came up a few times. This chain connects TRBV7-3 to TRBJ2-2, with no clear D. Germline-derived CDR1 and CDR2 are SGHTA and FQGTGA. The V end lost 2 bases, the J end lost 3 bases, and 4 bases lay between the germline ends. There are 13 residues in the CDR3. The DNA of the CDR3 is TGTGCCAGCAGCTTAGAACACACCGGGGAGCTGTTTTTT. Translating gives CASSLEHTGELFF.

This clonotype has more than one count but fewer than ten. This chain connects TRBV6-5 to TRBJ2-6; D is ambiguous. The CDR3 is 17 amino acids. Per germline, CDR1 MNHEY and CDR2 SVGAGI. Trimming took 2 bases from V and 0 from J, leaving 11 bases between them. In nucleotides, the CDR3 is TGTGCCAGCAGTTACGAAGGTGATCTCTCTGGGGCCAACGTCCTGACTTTC. Encoded protein: CASSYEGDLSGANVLTF.

In this sample, this clonotype turned up a few times. The V and J genes are TRBV7-9 and TRBJ2-1; TRBD1 matches at 7 bases. V dropped 2 bases and J dropped 5; count of bases not matched to a gene: 3. Looked up from germline, CDR1 is SEHNR and CDR2 is FQNEAQ (reference sequence). The CDR3 runs 14 residues. Here the CDR3 reads CASSLRQGHNEQFF. CDR3 DNA sequence: TGTGCCAGCAGCTTAAGACAGGGTCACAATGAGCAGTTCTTC.

There are a few counts of this clonotype. The chain carries TRBV6-2 or TRBV6-3 and TRBJ2-4; possible D gene TRBD2, 6 bases. This CDR3 has 15 amino acids. CDR1 is MNHEY, CDR2 SVGEGT, per germline. Trimming removed 0 bases from V and 7 bases from J, with 13 bases in between. This CDR3 is CASSYSIGGGNIQYF. The CDR3, as DNA: TGTGCCAGCAGTTACTCGATCGGGGGAGGCAACATTCAGTACTTC.

The chain has TRBV7-2 and TRBJ2-1, with 10 bases that match TRBD2. This CDR3 has 15 residues. CDR1 is SGHTA, CDR2 FQGNSA, per germline. J lost 9 bases, V lost 1 base, and 6 bases had no gene match. The CDR3 loop reads CASSLVLAGDTEQFF. DNA of the CDR3: TGTGCCAGCAGCTTAGTCCTAGCGGGAGATACTGAGCAGTTCTTC.

This clonotype was seen ten or more times. J is TRBJ2-7 and V is TRBV7-2; 8 nucleotides line up with TRBD2. Germline V CDR1 and CDR2: SGHTA, FQGNSA. The CDR3 length is 14 residues. Trimming removed 3 bases from V and 4 bases from J; junction bases left unmatched: 5. CDR3 loop: CASSLTTSGYEQYF. The CDR3 DNA follows: TGTGCCAGCAGCTTGACTACTAGCGGTTACGAGCAGTACTTC.

This clonotype was seen only a few times. The chain couples TRBV6-1 to TRBJ2-7; D is unresolved. Trimming stripped 7 bases from V and 3 bases from J, with 22 bases between. CDR3 size: 16 residues. Germline V gives CDR1 MNHNS, CDR2 SASEGT. The CDR3 sequence: CASKVAVPDTGYEQYF. DNA of the CDR3: TGTGCCAGCAAAGTCGCGGTCCCGGATACCGGCTACGAGCAGTACTTC.

This clonotype was counted between two and nine times. V is TRBV7-9 and J is TRBJ2-1; TRBD1 is a possible D gene (5 bases). The V and J ends lost 5 bases and 5 bases respectively, with 13 bases between them. CDR3 size: 14 residues. Germline V lookup: CDR1 SEHNR, CDR2 FQNEAQ (reference sequence). The CDR3 region has the DNA TGTGCCAGCAGCCCGGCCCAGGACAACAATGAGCAGTTCTTC. Translating it yields CASSPAQDNNEQFF.

The chain carries TRBV4-2 and TRBJ2-1, with a weak D call TRBD2 (6 bases). The CDR3 consists of 14 residues. The germline V gene encodes CDR1 LGHNA and CDR2 YNFKEQ. V lost 4 bases, J lost 9 bases, and 16 bases lay in between. The CDR3 loop is CASSPSRGGVEQFF. The CDR3 coding sequence is TGTGCCAGCAGCCCGTCGAGGGGCGGGGTTGAGCAGTTCTTC.

There are a few counts of this clonotype. The chain combines TRBV5-1 with TRBJ2-7, with unresolved D. CDR1 SGHRS and CDR2 YFSETQ come from the germline V gene. The CDR3 is made up of 13 amino acids. Deletions cut 1 base from V and 6 bases from J, with 11 bases between. CDR3 DNA sequence: TGCGCCAGCAGCTTGTACATTCTCGGCGAGCAGTACTTC. Translation gives CASSLYILGEQYF.

V is TRBV10-3 and J is TRBJ2-7; 9 bases are a match to TRBD1. There are 12 residues in the CDR3. The junction had 5 bases not matched to a gene; V was cut back by 8 bases and J by 6 bases. Germline loops: CDR1 ENHRY, CDR2 SYGVKD. CDR3 amino acids: CAIGDRVTEQYF. In DNA, the CDR3 is TGTGCCATCGGGGACAGGGTAACCGAGCAGTACTTC.

This chain links TRBV5-5 with TRBJ2-2; D gene ambiguous. Per the germline V gene, CDR1 is SGHKS and CDR2 is YYEKEE (reference sequence). CDR3 length: 15 residues. V lost 4 bases and J lost 6, with 16 bases in between. CDR3 in amino acids: CASSPEYIRAGELFF. The CDR3 nucleotides are TGTGCCAGCAGCCCCGAGTACATACGCGCCGGGGAGCTGTTTTTT. The variable domain in full, with the rest retrieved from reference TRBV5-5 and TRBJ2-2, is DAGVTQSPTHLIKTRGQQVTLRCSPISGHKSVSWYQQVLGQGPQFIFQYYEKEERGRGNFPDRFSARQFPNYSSELNVNALLLGDSALYLCASSPEYIRAGELFFGEGSRLTVL.

This clonotype was found once. The CDR3: CASSVQGLGWDRYLNTEAFF. The CDR3 DNA sequence: TGTGCCAGCAGCGTACAGGGCTTAGGCTGGGACAGATATTTGAACACTGAAGCTTTCTTT. This chain links TRBV7-2 with TRBJ1-1; TRBD1 aligns across 7 bases. The V segment lost 5 bases and the J segment 0 bases; nucleotides outside the gene matches: 21. Looked up from germline, CDR1 is SGHTA and CDR2 is FQGNSA. The CDR3 length is 20 residues.

The rearrangement links TRBV15 to TRBJ2-7; D uncertain. This CDR3 is built from 13 residues. CDR1 LNHNV and CDR2 YYDKDF come from the germline V gene (reference sequence). Trimming removed 3 bases at V and 5 bases at J, with 11 bases between. CDR3 DNA sequence: TGTGCCACCAGCAGTTCAGCCATAGACGAGCAGTACTTC. Translation gives CATSSSAIDEQYF.

The rearrangement joins TRBV6-4 to TRBJ2-7; TRBD1 might be the D (6 bases). This CDR3 is 12 amino acids long. V lost 4 bases, J lost 6 bases, and 10 bases lay in between. The V gene's germline CDR1 is MRHNA and CDR2 SNTAGT. Here the CDR3 DNA reads TGTGCCAGCAGTGTATGGGGGCGCGAGCAGTACGTC. This encodes CASSVWGREQYV.

The rearrangement uses TRBV4-1 and TRBJ2-6; 7 nucleotides agree with TRBD1. In germline, CDR1 is MGHRA, CDR2 YSYEKL. V shed 4 bases, J shed 4 bases, and the junction held 13 bases outside the gene matches. The CDR3 runs to 18 residues. The CDR3 DNA reads as TGCGCCAGCAGCCTTTGGGGGACAGTTTCTCTGGGGGCCAACGTCCTGACTTTC. It translates to CASSLWGTVSLGANVLTF.

Regarding this clonotype: Relative to the germline gene, one junction end is altered; a read error may explain this. This chain joins TRBV20-1 and TRBJ2-3, with 9 bases matching TRBD2. CDR1 and CDR2 from the germline V gene are DFQATT and SNEGSKA (reference sequence). The CDR3 totals 17 residues. The CDR3 region is CSARLGLAGAQPDSQYF. Here the CDR3 DNA reads TGCAGTGCTAGACTCGGTTTAGCGGGGGCCCAACCAGATTCGCAGTATTTT.

This clonotype appeared a few times. This chain uses TRBV7-6 with TRBJ2-1; TRBD1 matches at 10 bases. Germline loops: CDR1 SGHVS, CDR2 FNYEAQ. V trimming: 2 bases; J trimming: 1 base; junction bases outside the gene matches: 5. This CDR3 has 17 residues. The CDR3 nucleotides read TGTGCCAGCAGCTTATTTGTGGGACAGGGGTCCTACAATGAGCAGTTCTTC. The encoded protein is CASSLFVGQGSYNEQFF.

This clonotype was counted a few times. The chain couples TRBV7-9 to TRBJ1-1, with D uncertain. The CDR3 length is 15 residues. Germline CDR1 is SEHNR and CDR2 is FQNEAQ (reference sequence). With 0 bases removed from V and 1 base from J, the gap between germline ends came to 9 bases. The CDR3 here is CASSLARGRNTEAFF. CDR3 nucleotide sequence: TGTGCCAGCAGCTTAGCGCGCGGCAGGAACACTGAAGCTTTCTTT.